The clone carrying this T cell receptor beta chain showed up many times. Antigen specificity is unknown. Trimming stripped 0 bases from V and 3 bases from J, with 15 bases between. There are 17 residues in the CDR3. CDR1 is LGHNA and CDR2 is YSLEER in the germline V gene. Library preparation (for TCRbeta) was performed with unique molecular identifiers. TCRdb re-analysed the PCR reads in MiXCR, keeping a single row per CDR3 protein. The table lists almost 500,000 distinct CDR3 sequences, 8% to 11% of them singletons. This record belongs to a study of T-cell reconstitution after alpha-beta-depleted transplantation in children. Study-wide results and limits: One year after transplant, T-cell counts and diversity came mostly from newly produced T cells. The study traced high day-60 TCRbeta diversity in some patients to surviving recipient T cells and thymic progenitors. Several hundred expanded graft clones reportedly gave rise to the alpha-beta T cells present about two months after transplant.

The receptor was isolated from a child aged 2 to 10 with inherited bone marrow failure, due to receive a stem cell transplant. The V and J genes are TRBV4-3 and TRBJ2-1, with D perhaps TRBD1 (6 bases). The sequenced sample was PBMCs, obtained before TCRalphabeta/CD19-depleted stem cell transplant. The chain's CDR3 is CASSQDLHEGDYNEQFF. CDR3 DNA sequence: TGCGCCAGCAGCCAAGATCTTCATGAGGGGGACTACAATGAGCAGTTCTTC.